This T cell receptor beta chain emerged from a study of T cells in Graves' hyperthyroidism and ophthalmopathy. The source material, RNA transcripts, was used to amplify TCR beta CDR3 regions. With the HTBI primer set, the TCR CDR3 went through a first round of RT-PCR. One entry per CDR3 protein, called by TCRdb with MiXCR from the multiplex PCR reads. The data show fewer than 550,000 distinct CDR3 sequences, 15% to 19% seen once. This clonotype was counted a few times. V was shortened by 6 bases and J by 0 bases, with 9 bases between the two germline ends. The CDR3 covers 15 residues. Germline V gene data show CDR1 as MNHNS and CDR2 as SASEGT.

The specimen was blood. This TCR was sampled from a woman aged 18-29 years with Graves' hyperthyroidism. V gene TRBV6-1 combines with J gene TRBJ1-6, with a weak D call TRBD1 (5 bases). This CDR3 reads CASRLGGSYNSPLHF. The CDR3 region has the DNA TGTGCCAGCAGACTGGGGGGCTCCTATAATTCACCCCTCCACTTT.